Following are 23 T cell receptor beta chains from one sample sequenced in a study of T cells in localized non-small cell lung cancer (dated by TCRdb to about 2020). The library was generated by the immunoSEQ multiplex PCR assay. TCRdb's version of the immuneACCESS table is confined to in-frame rearrangements and falls short of the full clone set. An unresolved V gene accounts for under half of the shortfall where checked; the remainder is of unknown origin. The sample yields several thousand clones; 15% were counted once. The biggest ten clones account for about 4.8% of the sample. The material sequenced was normal lung tissue next to the tumor, taken before any cancer treatment. These TCRs come from a male donor aged 60 or over with stage II squamous cell lung carcinoma.

In this sample, this clone turned up a few times. The chain links TRBV6-8 to TRBJ2-4; 9 nucleotides agree with TRBD1. The length of the CDR3 is 14 residues. The germline V gene encodes CDR1 MNHGY and CDR2 SAAAGT. The V gene end was trimmed by 5 bases and the J gene end by 6 bases; junction bases not matched to a gene: 5. The CDR3 sequence: CASSRGDRVNIQYF. The CDR3 DNA sequence: TGTGCCAGCAGTCGCGGGGACAGGGTAAACATTCAGTACTTC.

This clone was detected only a few times. The CDR3, as DNA: TGTGCCAGCAGTTACTCGAGGCAGGGGAACGACAATCAGCCCCAGCATTTT. Encoded protein: CASSYSRQGNDNQPQHF. The chain links TRBV6-8 to TRBJ1-5; D possibly corresponds to TRBD1 (6 bases). CDR3 length: 17 amino acids. Germline CDR1 and CDR2: MNHGY and SAAAGT. Trimming shortened V by 0 bases and J by 3 bases, and 15 bases separated the two germline ends.

By frequency in the sample, this clone is medium-sized (0.01 to 0.1%). V gene TRBV11-3 combines with J gene TRBJ2-1; 7 nucleotides line up with TRBD2. CDR3 length: 14 residues. Germline V lookup: CDR1 SGHNT, CDR2 YENEEA. V dropped 5 bases and J dropped 7; count of bases not matched to a gene: 8. The CDR3 sequence is CASSHSYGGNEQFF. The CDR3 region has the DNA TGTGCCAGCAGCCACTCCTACGGGGGGAATGAGCAGTTCTTC.

In its sample, this clone ranks as medium-sized (0.01 to 0.1%). The chain carries TRBV11-3 and TRBJ1-4, with a weak D call TRBD1 (5 bases). With 3 bases removed from V and 3 bases from J, the gap between germline ends came to 11 bases. The CDR3 loop spans 15 amino acids. In germline, CDR1 is SGHNT, CDR2 YENEEA. CDR3 region: CASSLGTDPNEKLFF. DNA for the CDR3: TGTGCCAGCAGCTTGGGGACGGACCCTAATGAAAAACTGTTTTTT.

The chain joins TRBV27 to TRBJ1-4; D not resolved. Germline values: CDR1 MNHEY, CDR2 SMNVEV (reference sequence). The CDR3 covers 15 residues. V gave up 0 bases and J gave up 5 bases, with 10 bases separating them. For the CDR3, the DNA is TGTGCCAGCAGTTTATCGCGGGAAGCCAATGAAAAACTGTTTTTT. Encoded protein: CASSLSREANEKLFF.

This sequence joins TRBV19 and TRBJ2-1, with 16 bases lining up with TRBD2. The CDR3 consists of 21 residues. CDR1 is LNHDA and CDR2 is SQIVND in the germline V gene (reference sequence). V lost 0 bases and J lost 6; bases outside the gene matches: 14. The CDR3 reads CASSIDLSGTSGRALPNEQFF. CDR3 nucleotides: TGTGCCAGTAGTATAGATCTATCTGGGACTAGCGGGAGGGCTCTTCCCAATGAGCAGTTCTTC. Variable domain in full (rest from reference TRBV19 and TRBJ2-1): DGGITQSPKYLFRKEGQNVTLSCEQNLNHDAMYWYRQDPGQGLRLIYYSQIVNDFQKGDIAEGYSVSREKKESFPLTVTSAQKNPTAFYLCASSIDLSGTSGRALPNEQFFGPGTRLTVL.

There are a few counts of this clone. The V and J genes are TRBV28 and TRBJ2-7; 9 nucleotides agree with TRBD2. The ends lost 9 bases at V and 1 base at J; junction bases unmatched: 7. CDR1 is MDHEN, CDR2 SYDVKM, per germline. The CDR3 is made up of 14 amino acids. Here the CDR3 DNA reads TGTGCCAGTCGAAATAGCGGGGGATCCTACGAGCAGTACTTC. This codes for CASRNSGGSYEQYF. Combining the CDR3 with reference TRBV28 and TRBJ2-7 gives the whole variable domain DVKVTQSSRYLVKRTGEKVFLECVQDMDHENMFWYRQDPGLGLRLIYFSYDVKMKEKGDIPEGYSVSREKKERFSLILESASTNQTSMYLCASRNSGGSYEQYFGPGTRLTVT.

V usage is TRBV11-3 and J usage is TRBJ2-1, with 7 bases aligning to TRBD1. The CDR3 contains 16 residues. After removal of 5 bases from V and 2 bases from J, the junction contained 9 bases not matched to a gene. Germline V gene sequence: CDR1 SGHNT, CDR2 YENEEA. CDR3 in amino acids: CASSPAPQGAYNEQFF. CDR3 DNA: TGTGCCAGCAGCCCGGCCCCGCAGGGGGCCTACAATGAGCAGTTCTTC.

The genes are TRBV9 and TRBJ2-2; 7 bases line up with TRBD1. V lost 9 bases and J lost 6; bases outside the gene matches: 11. Germline CDR1 and CDR2: SGDLS and YYNGEE. This CDR3 has 14 residues. This chain's CDR3 is CATRPGTASGELFF. CDR3 DNA: TGTGCCACCCGCCCCGGGACAGCTTCCGGGGAGCTGTTTTTT.

In this sample, this clone turned up many times. CDR3 sequence reads: CASSLTTSGRFEQFF. For the CDR3, the DNA is TGTGCCAGCAGCCTCACGACTAGCGGGAGGTTCGAGCAGTTCTTC. This sequence joins TRBV11-3 and TRBJ2-1, with TRBD2 identical over 13 bases. This CDR3 region has 15 residues. The V gene's germline CDR1 is SGHNT and CDR2 YENEEA. V was pared by 5 bases and J by 10 bases, with 8 bases of the junction left unmatched.

This clone has only a few counts. The genes are TRBV18 and TRBJ2-2, with TRBD2 matching 7 bases. V gave up 0 bases and J gave up 2 bases; unmatched junction bases: 9. Germline assignment: CDR1 KGHSH and CDR2 LQKENI. This CDR3 comprises 18 residues. The chain's CDR3 is CASSPPFLADDNTGELFF. Written as DNA, the CDR3 is TGTGCCAGCTCACCACCGTTCCTAGCGGACGATAACACCGGGGAGCTGTTTTTT.

This clone was seen more than once but under ten times. The rearrangement links TRBV30 to TRBJ1-2; perhaps TRBD1 as D (6 bases). CDR1 is GTSNPN, CDR2 SVGIG, per germline (reference sequence). The CDR3 spans 15 residues. V was cut by 3 bases and J by 3 bases, with 17 bases left in between. CDR3 bases: TGTGCCTGGAGCAATGCGGCGGGGGCGGACTATGGCTACACCTTC. This codes for CAWSNAAGADYGYTF.

This clone was seen repeatedly, ten times or more. V gene TRBV11-3 combines with J gene TRBJ2-3, with D possibly matching TRBD1 (6 bases). Germline CDR1 SGHNT, CDR2 YENEEA. This CDR3 has 14 amino acids. V shed 5 bases and J shed 2 bases, with 11 bases lying between them. CDR3: CASSQDRYTDTQYF. For the CDR3, the DNA is TGTGCCAGCAGCCAGGACAGATACACAGATACGCAGTATTTT. Combining the CDR3 with reference TRBV11-3 and TRBJ2-3 gives the whole variable domain EAGVVQSPRYKIIEKKQPVAFWCNPISGHNTLYWYLQNLGQGPELLIRYENEEAVDDSQLPKDRFSAERLKGVDSTLKIQPAELGDSAVYLCASSQDRYTDTQYFGPGTRLTVL.

The sample holds a few counts of this clone. V gene TRBV18 combines with J gene TRBJ1-1; tentatively, D is TRBD1 (6 bases). CDR3 length equals 12 residues. Trimming stripped 3 bases from V and 8 bases from J, with 10 bases between. The V gene's germline CDR1 is KGHSH and CDR2 LQKENI. The CDR3 spells CASSPRQVEAFF. Written as DNA, the CDR3 is TGTGCCAGCTCACCTAGACAGGTAGAAGCTTTCTTT.

This clone was counted ten times or more. This rearrangement joins TRBV9 to TRBJ2-2; the match to TRBD2 covers 14 bases. V shed 4 bases and J 7 bases; nucleotides not matched to a gene: 12. The CDR3 extends over 18 amino acids. Germline CDR1 and CDR2: SGDLS and YYNGEE. The CDR3 loop reads CASSPAGTSGGTGGELFF. The CDR3 DNA follows: TGTGCCAGCAGCCCGGCCGGGACTAGCGGGGGAACGGGCGGGGAGCTGTTTTTT.

The V call is TRBV6-8, the J call TRBJ2-1; D possibly corresponds to TRBD2 (5 bases). This CDR3 comprises 13 residues. V lost 8 bases and J 0 bases, leaving 8 bases between the germline ends. Germline V gene sequence: CDR1 MNHGY, CDR2 SAAAGT. CDR3 in amino acids: CASQRTSYNEQFF. CDR3 coding DNA: TGTGCCAGCCAGCGGACCTCCTACAATGAGCAGTTCTTC.

The chain couples TRBV9 to TRBJ1-1, with D possibly matching TRBD1 (6 bases). V was shortened by 0 bases and J by 7 bases, with 7 bases between the two germline ends. CDR3 length: 12 residues. In germline, CDR1 is SGDLS, CDR2 YYNGEE. CDR3: CASSVGGGEAFF. CDR3 nucleotides: TGTGCCAGCAGCGTAGGAGGGGGTGAAGCTTTCTTT. The variable domain in full, with the rest retrieved from reference TRBV9 and TRBJ1-1, is DSGVTQTPKHLITATGQRVTLRCSPRSGDLSVYWYQQSLDQGLQFLIQYYNGEERAKGNILERFSAQQFPDLHSELNLSSLELGDSALYFCASSVGGGEAFFGQGTRLTVV.

The rearrangement joins TRBV6-8 to TRBJ1-1; no firm D call. CDR3 length equals 14 residues. Per germline, CDR1 MNHGY and CDR2 SAAAGT. The germline V and J ends were trimmed by 0 bases and 1 base, with 6 bases remaining between them. CDR3 residues: CASSYSGTNTEAFF. CDR3 nucleotide sequence: TGTGCCAGCAGTTACTCTGGCACGAACACTGAAGCTTTCTTT.

DNA for the CDR3: TGTGCCAGCAGCTTGGTAGCGGGACCTAGCACAGATACGCAGTATTTT. Translation gives CASSLVAGPSTDTQYF. The chain uses TRBV11-3 and TRBJ2-3; 8 bases fit TRBD2. V lost 3 bases and J lost 0; bases outside the gene matches: 5. CDR3 length: 16 residues. The germline CDR1 and CDR2 sequences are SGHNT and YENEEA.

This clone was recorded a few times. The chain has TRBV11-3 and TRBJ2-6, with TRBD1 matching over 9 bases. With V trimmed by 3 bases and J by 0 bases, 6 bases remained unmatched. Per the germline V gene, CDR1 is SGHNT and CDR2 is YENEEA. The CDR3 totals 18 residues. In DNA, the CDR3 is TGTGCCAGCAGCTTGGGGGGGACAGGGCACTCTGGGGCCAACGTCCTGACTTTC. Translated: CASSLGGTGHSGANVLTF.

The V gene is TRBV9, the J gene TRBJ2-1; D may match TRBD1 or TRBD2 (5 bases each). With 2 bases removed from V and 6 bases from J, the gap between germline ends came to 21 bases. Germline V gene lookup returns CDR1 SGDLS and CDR2 YYNGEE. The CDR3 extends over 17 amino acids. As DNA, the CDR3 is TGTGCCAGCAGCGTTTCGACTCGAGGCAGGGACCGCAATGAGCAGTTCTTC. Translation gives CASSVSTRGRDRNEQFF. Using reference TRBV9 and TRBJ2-1 for the parts outside the CDR3, the full variable domain is DSGVTQTPKHLITATGQRVTLRCSPRSGDLSVYWYQQSLDQGLQFLIQYYNGEERAKGNILERFSAQQFPDLHSELNLSSLELGDSALYFCASSVSTRGRDRNEQFFGPGTRLTVL.

The V call is TRBV5-1, the J call TRBJ1-6; TRBD1 is a possible D gene (5 bases). The CDR3 is 16 residues long. Germline CDR1 and CDR2: SGHRS and YFSETQ. V was pared by 4 bases and J by 7 bases, with 18 bases between. The CDR3 loop is CASSIGRGKGNSPLHF. As DNA, the CDR3 is TGCGCCAGCAGCATTGGACGGGGCAAGGGCAATTCACCCCTCCACTTT. Drawing the rest from reference TRBV5-1 and TRBJ1-6, the complete variable domain is KAGVTQTPRYLIKTRGQQVTLSCSPISGHRSVSWYQQTPGQGLQFLFEYFSETQRNKGNFPGRFSGRQFSNSRSEMNVSTLELGDSALYLCASSIGRGKGNSPLHFGNGTRLTVT.

In its sample, this clone is medium-sized. V usage is TRBV30 and J usage is TRBJ2-1; TRBD2 is a possible D gene (6 bases). V was cut by 3 bases and J by 4 bases, with 13 bases left in between. In germline, CDR1 is GTSNPN, CDR2 SVGIG (reference sequence). The CDR3 consists of 14 residues. The CDR3 is CAWRGTGAYNEQFF. The CDR3, as DNA: TGTGCCTGGAGGGGGACGGGAGCTTACAATGAGCAGTTCTTC.